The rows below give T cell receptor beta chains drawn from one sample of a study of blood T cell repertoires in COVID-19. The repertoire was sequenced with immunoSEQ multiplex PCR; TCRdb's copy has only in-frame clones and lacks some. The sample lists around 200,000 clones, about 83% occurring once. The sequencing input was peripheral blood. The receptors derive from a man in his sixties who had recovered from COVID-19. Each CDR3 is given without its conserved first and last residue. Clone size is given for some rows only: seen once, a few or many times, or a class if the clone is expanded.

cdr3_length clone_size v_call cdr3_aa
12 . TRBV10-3 ATTGDRGPYEQY
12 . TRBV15 ATSRDQDSYEQY
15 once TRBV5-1 ASSLSYGDLMNTEAF
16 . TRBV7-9 ASSLKPRGPTVGEKLF
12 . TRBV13 ASSSAGGSETQY
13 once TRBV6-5 ASSRTGHLPVEAF
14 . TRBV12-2 ASRLVSGPSYNEQF
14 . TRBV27 ASSSGQTDMNTEAF
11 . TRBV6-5 ASSLRRATEAF
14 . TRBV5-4 ASSQGGQGPNYGYT
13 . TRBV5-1 ASSSGQPGGETQY
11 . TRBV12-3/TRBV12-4 ATRLLTYNEQF
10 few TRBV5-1 ASSLYLNEQF
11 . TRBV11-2 ASSLGAYNEQF
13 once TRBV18 ASSRATTTNEKLF
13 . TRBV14 ASSPWTGMNTEAF
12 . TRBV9 ASSVDQGSDTQY
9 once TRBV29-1 SVRLQETQY
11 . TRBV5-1 ASSLGEAYEQY
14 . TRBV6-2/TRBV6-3 ASSPRGGTSNQPQH
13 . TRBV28 ASSPPGQSSYEQY
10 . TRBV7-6 ASTPLPAEAF
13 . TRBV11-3 ASSPSGTNTGELF
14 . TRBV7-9 ASSSTGTGKGSPLH
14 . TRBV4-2 ASSQDGPGISYEQY
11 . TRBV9 ASSVERNTEAF
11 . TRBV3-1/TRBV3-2 ASSQDGVKTQY
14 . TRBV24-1 ATSDLLAGAGETQY
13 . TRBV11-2 ASSLDGGRAYGYT
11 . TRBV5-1 ASSFPGKGEQY
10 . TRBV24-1 ATRDGVDEQF
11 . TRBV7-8 ASSQDRETEAF
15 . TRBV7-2 ASSSRPLSSGTGELF
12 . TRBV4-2 ASSQVPGNEKLF
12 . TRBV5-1 ASSLAAGEKTQY
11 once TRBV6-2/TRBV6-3 ASSLQYNQPQH
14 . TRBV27 ATKGFGLAGDNEQF
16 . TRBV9 ASSVGLGGPGMIGELF
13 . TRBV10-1 ASWDSGGFLVGYT
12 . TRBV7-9 ASSFPGPGTEAF
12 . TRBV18 ASSPGQGLEKLF
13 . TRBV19 ASSATGVFSYGYT
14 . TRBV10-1 ASSPRTGASYNEQF
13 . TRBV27 ASSSSGTDYNGYT
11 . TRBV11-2 ASSVDRGTEAF
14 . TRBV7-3 ASSAAGGARGGELF
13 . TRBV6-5 ASSPRTGLGNEQF
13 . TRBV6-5 ASSLAGGPHETQY
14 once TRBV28 ASSLWGGLGDEKLF
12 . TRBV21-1 ASSKTETNEKLF
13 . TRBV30 AWSGRVPNTGELF
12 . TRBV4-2 ASSPFPGPYEQY
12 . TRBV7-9 ASSLTGGNTEAF
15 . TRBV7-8 ASSLTLPRLFTGELF
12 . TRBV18 ASSARDTTYGYT
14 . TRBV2 ASRKRLAANTGELF
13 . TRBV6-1 ASREGGGNNNEQF
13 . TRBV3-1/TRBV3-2 ASSQGVLGNNEQF
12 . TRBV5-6 ASSLTGVHEKLF